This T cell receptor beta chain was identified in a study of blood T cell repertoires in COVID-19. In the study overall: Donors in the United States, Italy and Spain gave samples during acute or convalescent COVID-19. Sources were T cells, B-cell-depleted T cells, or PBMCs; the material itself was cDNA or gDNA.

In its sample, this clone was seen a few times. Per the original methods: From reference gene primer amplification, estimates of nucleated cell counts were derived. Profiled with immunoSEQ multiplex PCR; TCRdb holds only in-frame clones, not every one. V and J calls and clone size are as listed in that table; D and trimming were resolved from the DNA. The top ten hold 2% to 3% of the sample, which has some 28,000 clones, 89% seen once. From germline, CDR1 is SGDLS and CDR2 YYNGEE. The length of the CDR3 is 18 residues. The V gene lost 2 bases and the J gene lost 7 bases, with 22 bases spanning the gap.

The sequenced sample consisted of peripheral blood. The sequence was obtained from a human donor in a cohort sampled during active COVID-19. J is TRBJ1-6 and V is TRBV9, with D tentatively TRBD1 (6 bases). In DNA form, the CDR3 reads TGTGCCAGCAGCGTCACCGACCTCCGGGCAGGGGAAAATTCACCCCTCCACTTT. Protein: CASSVTDLRAGENSPLHF.